This T cell receptor (beta chain) was profiled in a study of blood T cell repertoires in COVID-19. Study as a whole: Acute-phase and convalescent COVID-19 samples originated in the United States, Italy and Spain. Sources were T cells, B-cell-depleted T cells, or PBMCs; the material itself was cDNA or gDNA.

The germline CDR1 and CDR2 sequences are MDHEN and SYDVKM. The CDR3 is 14 amino acids. V shed 5 bases, J shed 4 bases, and the junction held 4 bases outside the gene matches. Original analysis: By means of reference gene primer amplification, nucleated cell counts were estimated. Assay used: immunoSEQ multiplex PCR; TCRdb lists only in-frame clones, some missing. D and trimming were read from the DNA, whereas the V and J calls and clone size are those reported in that table. The table lists around 85,000 clones, 90% of them singletons. Sequencing was carried out using peripheral blood. The receptor was isolated from a woman of 80 years or more with active or convalescent COVID-19. The chain couples TRBV28 to TRBJ1-2; 10 bases line up with TRBD1. The CDR3, as DNA: TGTGCCAGCAGTACGACAGGGGGCATCTATGGCTACACCTTC. Residues: CASSTTGGIYGYTF.